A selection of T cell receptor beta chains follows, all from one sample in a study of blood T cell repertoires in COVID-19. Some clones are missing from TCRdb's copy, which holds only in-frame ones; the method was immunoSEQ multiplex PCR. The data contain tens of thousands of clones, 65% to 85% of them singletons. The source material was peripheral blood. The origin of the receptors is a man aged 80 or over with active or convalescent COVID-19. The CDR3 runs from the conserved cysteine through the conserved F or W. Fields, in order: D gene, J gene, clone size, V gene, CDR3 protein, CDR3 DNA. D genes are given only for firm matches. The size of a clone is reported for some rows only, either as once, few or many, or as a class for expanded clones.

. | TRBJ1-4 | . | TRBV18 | CASSPGLNEKLFF | TGTGCCAGCTCCCCCGGACTGAATGAAAAACTGTTTTTT
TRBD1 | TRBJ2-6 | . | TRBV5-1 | CASSQGAGANVLTF | TGCGCCAGCAGCCAGGGGGCTGGGGCCAACGTCCTGACTTTC
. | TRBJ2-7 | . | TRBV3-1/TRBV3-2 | CASSQRVYSYEQYF | TGTGCCAGCAGCCAGCGCGTCTACTCCTACGAGCAGTACTTC
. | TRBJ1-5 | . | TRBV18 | CASSLDRTYQPQHF | TGTGCCAGCTCACTAGACAGAACCTATCAGCCCCAGCATTTT
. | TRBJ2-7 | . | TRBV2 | CASSVLSEQYF | TGTGCCAGCAGCGTCCTTTCCGAGCAGTACTTC
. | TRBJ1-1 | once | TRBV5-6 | CASSYVTANTEAFF | TGTGCCAGCAGCTATGTGACAGCGAACACTGAAGCTTTCTTT
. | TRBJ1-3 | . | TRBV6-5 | CASSYSRLAGNTIYF | TGTGCCAGCAGTTACTCCCGGCTAGCTGGAAACACCATATATTTT
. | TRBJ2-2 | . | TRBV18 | CASSPDTTNTGELFF | TGTGCCAGCTCACCTGACACCACGAACACCGGGGAGCTGTTTTTT
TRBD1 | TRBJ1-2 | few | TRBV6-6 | CASSLQGSRGERYGYTF | TGTGCCAGCAGTCTACAGGGGTCCCGAGGTGAACGCTATGGCTACACCTTC
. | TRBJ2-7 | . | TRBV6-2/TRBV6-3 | CASSSRVYEQYF | TGTGCCAGCAGTTCCAGGGTATACGAGCAGTACTTC
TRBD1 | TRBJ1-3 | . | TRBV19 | CASRSPQTGGVAGNTIYF | TGTGCCAGTAGATCCCCCCAGACAGGGGGCGTAGCTGGAAACACCATATATTTT
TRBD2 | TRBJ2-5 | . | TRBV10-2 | CASSEGLVETQYF | TGCGCCAGCAGTGAAGGACTAGTGGAGACCCAGTACTTC
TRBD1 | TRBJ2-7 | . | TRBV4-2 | CASSLGQLGDEQYF | TGTGCCAGCAGCCTGGGACAGCTAGGGGACGAGCAGTACTTC
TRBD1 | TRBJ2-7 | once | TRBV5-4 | CASSRTGSYEQYF | TGTGCCAGCAGCCGGACAGGGTCCTACGAGCAGTACTTC
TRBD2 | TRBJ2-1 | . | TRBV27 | CASSFSSGRAAEQFF | TGTGCCAGCAGTTTTTCTAGCGGGAGGGCGGCTGAGCAGTTCTTC
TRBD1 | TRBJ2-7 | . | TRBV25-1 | CASSEGAGGHYEQYF | TGTGCCAGCAGTGAAGGGGCAGGGGGCCACTACGAGCAGTACTTC
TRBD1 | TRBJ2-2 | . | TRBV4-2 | CASSQERTGTVTGELFF | TGTGCCAGCAGCCAAGAAAGGACAGGGACCGTCACCGGGGAGCTGTTTTTT
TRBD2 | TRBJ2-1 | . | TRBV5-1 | CASSLGGLAGSNEQFF | TGCGCCAGCAGCTTGGGGGGACTAGCGGGATCTAATGAGCAGTTCTTC
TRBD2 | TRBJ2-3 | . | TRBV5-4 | CASSTRLAGDTQYF | TGTGCCAGCAGCACAAGACTAGCGGGGGATACGCAGTATTTT
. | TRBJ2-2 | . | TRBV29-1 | CSVDIGGPSNTGELFF | TGCAGCGTTGATATAGGAGGTCCTTCGAACACCGGGGAGCTGTTTTTT
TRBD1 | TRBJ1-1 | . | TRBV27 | CASSLFSGTGGTEAFF | TGTGCCAGCAGTTTATTCTCCGGGACAGGGGGCACTGAAGCTTTCTTT
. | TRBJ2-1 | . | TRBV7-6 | CASSLEAEVTHEQFF | TGTGCCAGCAGCTTAGAGGCGGAGGTTACCCATGAGCAGTTCTTC
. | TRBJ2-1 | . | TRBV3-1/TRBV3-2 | CASSRSGLDNEQFF | TGTGCCAGCAGCCGATCAGGACTCGACAATGAGCAGTTCTTC
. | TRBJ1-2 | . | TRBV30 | CAWSTSGYGYTF | TGTGCCTGGAGCACTTCAGGCTATGGCTACACCTTC
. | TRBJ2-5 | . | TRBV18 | CASSLVELETQYF | TGTGCCAGCTCACTGGTGGAGTTGGAGACCCAGTACTTC
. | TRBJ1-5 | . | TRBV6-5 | CASSLFGEGQPQHF | TGTGCCAGCAGTTTATTCGGGGAAGGACAGCCCCAGCATTTT
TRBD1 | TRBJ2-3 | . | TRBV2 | CASNRDRGRTDTQYF | TGTGCCAGCAACCGGGACAGGGGGCGGACAGATACGCAGTATTTT